This entry is about one T cell receptor (beta chain). Its antigen is unknown. Base-call qualities are not available, and no considerably larger clone is one nucleotide away. The immunoSEQ Assay, a bias-controlled multiplex PCR, was used to amplify TCRbeta CDR3 regions from genomic DNA. The study's own analysis went as follows. Nucleated cell counts per sample were estimated from amplification of reference gene primers within the assay. Sequence reads were collapsed and filtered to measure the absolute abundance of every unique TCRbeta CDR3 rearrangement. For each sample, productive Simpson clonality was calculated as the square root of Simpson's diversity index over productive rearrangements. The table was pulled from immuneACCESS by TCRdb, which kept in-frame rearrangements only. Such tables lose some clones; where checked, under half of the loss comes from unresolved V genes, and the rest has no known cause. V and J calls and clone size are those listed in that table; D and trimming were worked out from the DNA. The sample table records under 200,000 clones; roughly nine tenths of these occur just once. Roughly 3.3% of the sample is taken by the ten largest.

The record originates from a study of blood T cell repertoires in COVID-19 (dated by TCRdb to 2020 to 2021). Background for the entire study: Samples from collaborators originated in the United States, Italy and Spain and spanned both the acute and convalescent phases of COVID-19. A freely available public database, intended as a resource for researchers studying the immune response to SARS-CoV-2, is where the repertoires were released. Deeply sampled blood TCRbeta repertoires from subjects exposed to, actively infected with, or recovered from COVID-19 were included in the dataset. Samples came from the ongoing ImmuneRACE study (first 160 participants) plus 1,254 subjects from 6 global collaborators. Sample metadata almost always included a de-identified subject ID, COVID-19 status, age in years and sex. Where HLA class I and class II types were available, the types were taken from metadata supplied by the sample provider, not from assay-based typing. The prospective study material was composed of cDNA or gDNA derived from T cells, B-cell-depleted T cells, or PBMCs. Study-wide findings and limitations: Clinical and demographic metadata were provided uncurated, with the amount varying by source and participant.

The collaborating institutions used their own protocols to collect whole blood in K2EDTA tubes. Collaborator samples were shipped for TCRbeta analysis as frozen whole blood, isolated PBMCs, or DNA extracted from either sample type. CDR1 MDHEN and CDR2 SYDVKM were looked up in the germline V gene. From the cysteine up to the phenylalanine, the CDR3 has a length of 16 residues. Solely the CDR3 DNA is kept, with 48 bases framed from the first base. The germline V end is reduced by 3 bases and the J end by 6 bases; junction bases left unmatched: 9. The sequence derives from a man between 65 and 80 years old with acute or convalescent COVID-19. The chain was built from TRBV28 and TRBJ2-2, and 8 junctional nucleotides match TRBD2. The specimen sequenced was peripheral blood. CDR3 region: CASSLSGGGRPGELFF. The DNA reads as follows: TGTGCCAGCAGTTTGTCCGGGGGGGGTAGACCCGGGGAGCTGTTTTTT.